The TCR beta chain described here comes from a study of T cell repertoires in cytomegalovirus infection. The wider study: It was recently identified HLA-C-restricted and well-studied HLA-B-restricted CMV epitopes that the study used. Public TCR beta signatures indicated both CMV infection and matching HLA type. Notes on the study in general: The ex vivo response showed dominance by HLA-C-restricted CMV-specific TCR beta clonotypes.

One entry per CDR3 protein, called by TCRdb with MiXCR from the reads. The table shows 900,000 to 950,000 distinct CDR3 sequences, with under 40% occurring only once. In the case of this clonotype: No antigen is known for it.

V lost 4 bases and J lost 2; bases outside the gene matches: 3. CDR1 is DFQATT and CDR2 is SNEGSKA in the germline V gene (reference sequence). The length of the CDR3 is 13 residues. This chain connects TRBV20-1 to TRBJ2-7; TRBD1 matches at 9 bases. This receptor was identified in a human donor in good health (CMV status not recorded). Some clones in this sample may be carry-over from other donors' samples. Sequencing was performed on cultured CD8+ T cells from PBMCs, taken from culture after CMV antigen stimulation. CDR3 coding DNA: TGCAGTGCTAAGGGACAGGGAGCCTACGAGCAGTACTTC. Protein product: CSAKGQGAYEQYF.